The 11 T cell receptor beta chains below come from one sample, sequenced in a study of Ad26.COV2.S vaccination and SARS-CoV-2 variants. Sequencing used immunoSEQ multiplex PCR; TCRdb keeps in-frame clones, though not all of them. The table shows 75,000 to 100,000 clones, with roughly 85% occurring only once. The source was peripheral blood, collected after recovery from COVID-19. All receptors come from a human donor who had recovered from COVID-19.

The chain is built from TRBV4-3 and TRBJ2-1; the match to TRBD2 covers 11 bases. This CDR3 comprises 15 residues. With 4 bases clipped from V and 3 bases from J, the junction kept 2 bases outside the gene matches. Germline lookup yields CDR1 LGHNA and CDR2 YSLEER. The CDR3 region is CASSRGTSGYNEQFF. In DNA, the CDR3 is TGCGCCAGCAGCCGAGGGACTAGCGGCTACAATGAGCAGTTCTTC.

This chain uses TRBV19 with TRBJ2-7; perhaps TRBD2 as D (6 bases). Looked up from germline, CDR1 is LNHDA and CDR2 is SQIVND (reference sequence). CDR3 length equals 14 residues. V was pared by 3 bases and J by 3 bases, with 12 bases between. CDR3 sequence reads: CASSIASGSYEQYF. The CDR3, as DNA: TGTGCCAGTAGTATTGCCTCCGGGAGCTACGAGCAGTACTTC. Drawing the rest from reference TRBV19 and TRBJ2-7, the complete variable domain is DGGITQSPKYLFRKEGQNVTLSCEQNLNHDAMYWYRQDPGQGLRLIYYSQIVNDFQKGDIAEGYSVSREKKESFPLTVTSAQKNPTAFYLCASSIASGSYEQYFGPGTRLTVT.

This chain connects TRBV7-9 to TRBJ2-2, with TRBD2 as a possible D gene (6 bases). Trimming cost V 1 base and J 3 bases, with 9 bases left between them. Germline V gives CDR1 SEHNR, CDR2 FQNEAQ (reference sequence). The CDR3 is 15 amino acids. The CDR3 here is CASSLGPGDTGELFF. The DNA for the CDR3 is TGTGCCAGCAGCTTAGGGCCGGGGGACACCGGGGAGCTGTTTTTT.

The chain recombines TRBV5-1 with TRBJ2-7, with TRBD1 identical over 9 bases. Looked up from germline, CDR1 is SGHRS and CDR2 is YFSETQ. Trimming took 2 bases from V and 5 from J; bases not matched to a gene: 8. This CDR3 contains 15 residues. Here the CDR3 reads CASSLGDRDEDEQYF. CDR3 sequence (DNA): TGCGCCAGCAGCTTAGGGGACAGGGATGAGGACGAGCAGTACTTC.

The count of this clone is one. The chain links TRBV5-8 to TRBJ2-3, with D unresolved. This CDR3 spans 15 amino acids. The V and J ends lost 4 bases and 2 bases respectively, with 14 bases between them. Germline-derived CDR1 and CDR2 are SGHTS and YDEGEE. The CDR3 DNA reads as TGTGCCAGCAGCCTGGGGTTTAAAACCACAGATACGCAGTATTTT. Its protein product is CASSLGFKTTDTQYF.

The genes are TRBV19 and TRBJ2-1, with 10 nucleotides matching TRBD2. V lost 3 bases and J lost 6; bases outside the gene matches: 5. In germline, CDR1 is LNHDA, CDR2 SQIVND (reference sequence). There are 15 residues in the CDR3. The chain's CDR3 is CASSIGLAGVNEQFF. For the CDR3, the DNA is TGTGCCAGTAGTATTGGGCTAGCGGGAGTCAATGAGCAGTTCTTC.

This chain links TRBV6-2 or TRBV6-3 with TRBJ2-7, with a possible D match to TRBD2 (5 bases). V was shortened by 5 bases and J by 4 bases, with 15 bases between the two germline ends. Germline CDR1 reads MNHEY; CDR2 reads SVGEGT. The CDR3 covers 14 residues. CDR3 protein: CASSAAGGKYEQYF. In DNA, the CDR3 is TGTGCCAGCAGTGCCGCGGGTGGGAAATACGAGCAGTACTTC.

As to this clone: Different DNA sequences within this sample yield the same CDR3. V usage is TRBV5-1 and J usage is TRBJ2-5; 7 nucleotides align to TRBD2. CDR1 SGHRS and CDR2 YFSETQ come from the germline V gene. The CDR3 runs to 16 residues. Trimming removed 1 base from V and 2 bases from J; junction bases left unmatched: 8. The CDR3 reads CASSLRSAGDQETQYF. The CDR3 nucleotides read TGCGCCAGCAGCTTGAGAAGCGCGGGGGATCAAGAGACCCAGTACTTC.

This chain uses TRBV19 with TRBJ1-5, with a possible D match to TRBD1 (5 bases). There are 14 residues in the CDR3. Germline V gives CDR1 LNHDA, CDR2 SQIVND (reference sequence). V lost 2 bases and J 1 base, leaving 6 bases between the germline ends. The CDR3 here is CASSITGSNQPQHF. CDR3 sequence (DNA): TGTGCCAGTAGTATAACAGGAAGCAATCAGCCCCAGCATTTT.

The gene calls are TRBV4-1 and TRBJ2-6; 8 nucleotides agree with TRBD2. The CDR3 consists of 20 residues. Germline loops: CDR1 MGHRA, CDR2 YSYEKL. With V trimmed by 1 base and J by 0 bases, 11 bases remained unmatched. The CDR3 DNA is TGCGCCAGCAGCCAAGCTCCTCTAGCGGGCGTTGACTCTGGGGCCAACGTCCTGACTTTC. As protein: CASSQAPLAGVDSGANVLTF.

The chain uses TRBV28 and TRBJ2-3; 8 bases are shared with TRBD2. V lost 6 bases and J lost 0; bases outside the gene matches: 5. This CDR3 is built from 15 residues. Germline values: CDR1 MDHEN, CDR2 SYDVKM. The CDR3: CASRGSGASTDTQYF. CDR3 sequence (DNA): TGTGCCAGCAGGGGTAGCGGGGCTAGCACAGATACGCAGTATTTT.